This T cell receptor (beta chain) originates from a study of cytomegalovirus exposure and HLA in healthy donors. The PCR ran on 60 Vbeta and 13 Jbeta primers. Method: immunoSEQ multiplex PCR; TCRdb's copy keeps in-frame clones and lacks some. The sample holds about 130,000 clones, approximately 83% seen once. V lost 5 bases, J lost 2 bases, and 19 bases lay in between. Germline CDR1 is MNHEY and CDR2 is SMNVEV (reference sequence). The CDR3 sequence is 16 residues long. A note on this clone: What it recognizes is unknown.

Study observations and caveats: Indistinguishable V segments such as TRBV6-2 and TRBV6-3 were excluded.

The receptor's source is a girl aged 2-10 years in good health and CMV-seronegative. The chain carries TRBV27 and TRBJ2-7; D possibly corresponds to TRBD1 (6 bases). Sequenced sample: PBMCs. For the CDR3, the DNA is TGTGCCAGCAGTCCCTCCTCGGGACACCGCACCTACGAGCAGTACTTC. It codes for CASSPSSGHRTYEQYF.